Given below is one T cell receptor beta chain in context. This entry is derived from a study of CD8 T cells in Susac syndrome. A quantity of 0.5 to 1 ug RNA underwent reverse transcription using random hexamers. TCRdb independently ran MiXCR on the immunoSEQ multiplex PCR reads; one entry per CDR3 protein. Here the sample spans 250,000 to 300,000 distinct CDR3 sequences, approximately 85% being singletons. V lost 4 bases and J lost 5; bases outside the gene matches: 12. The germline V gene has CDR1 SGHDT and CDR2 YYEEEE. The CDR3 sequence is 15 residues long. Sequencing was performed on CD8+ T cells from PBMCs. The sequence derives from a human donor with multiple sclerosis. The chain links TRBV5-6 to TRBJ2-7; 7 bases map to TRBD2. The CDR3 DNA reads as TGTGCCAGCAGCAGCCTTTGGCGGGAGATCAACGAGCAGTACTTC. It yields the protein CASSSLWREINEQYF.